This T cell receptor beta chain was documented in a study of T cell changes during pregnancy in multiple sclerosis. TCRdb's copy holds only in-frame clones and misses some; the assay was immunoSEQ multiplex PCR. The sample holds about 44,000 clones, around 93% seen once. The germline V and J ends were trimmed by 1 base and 4 bases, with 13 bases remaining between them. Germline CDR1 SGHAT, CDR2 FQNNGV. This CDR3 region has 15 residues. The material sequenced was CD4+ T cells from peripheral blood mononuclear cells, taken in the third trimester of pregnancy. The chain joins TRBV11-2 to TRBJ2-5, with a possible D match to TRBD2 (7 bases). This TCR derives from a female donor with multiple sclerosis, enrolled in a pregnancy study. The CDR3 loop reads CASSLGGGIRETQYF. The CDR3 nucleotides are TGTGCCAGCAGCTTAGGGGGGGGCATTCGAGAGACCCAGTACTTC.